This T cell receptor beta chain was observed in a study of cytomegalovirus exposure and HLA in healthy donors. Primers: 60 Vbeta forward and 13 Jbeta reverse. Repertoires were generated with immunoSEQ multiplex PCR, while TCRdb's copy carries only in-frame clones and drops some. The table has roughly 160,000 clones, 85% seen once. J was trimmed by 8 bases and V by 4 bases; bases with no gene match: 11. The CDR3 spans 15 residues. Germline CDR1 is SGDLS and CDR2 is YYNGEE. The chain joins TRBV9 to TRBJ2-1; 8 bases fit TRBD2. The sequenced sample was PBMCs. The clonotype comes from a boy aged 2 to 9 in good health and CMV-seronegative. CDR3 DNA: TGTGCCAGCAGCTCCCTAACCAGCGGGAGACATGAGCAGTTCTTC. Translation: CASSSLTSGRHEQFF.